This entry lists 5 T cell receptor beta chains sequenced from one sample in a study of T cells in Graves' hyperthyroidism and ophthalmopathy. There were TCR beta CDR3 regions amplified from RNA transcripts. Initially, a first-round RT-PCR of the TCR CDR3 employed the HTBI primer set. TCRdb reanalysed the multiplex PCR reads using MiXCR and keeps one entry per CDR3 protein. The data contain 400,000 to 550,000 distinct CDR3 sequences, approximately 24% of them singletons. The sample taken for sequencing was blood. The source is a woman between 25 and 40 years old with Graves' ophthalmopathy.

This clonotype was observed many times. The chain has TRBV4-1 and TRBJ1-2; D is perhaps TRBD1 (6 bases). This CDR3 has 15 amino acids. CDR1 is MGHRA and CDR2 is YSYEKL in the germline V gene. V shed 0 bases and J shed 3 bases, with 11 bases lying between them. The CDR3 region has the DNA TGCGCCAGCAGCCAAGATAGAGGACAGTACTATGGCTACACCTTC. Translation gives CASSQDRGQYYGYTF.

This clonotype was seen ten or more times. The CDR3 here is CASSLLMGMNTEAFF. CDR3 in DNA: TGCGCCAGCAGCTTGCTAATGGGTATGAACACTGAAGCTTTCTTT. This chain uses TRBV5-1 with TRBJ1-1; no clear D. V gave up 1 base and J gave up 0 bases, with 10 bases separating them. The CDR3 is 15 residues long. The V gene's germline CDR1 is SGHRS and CDR2 YFSETQ.

This clonotype was observed at least ten times. V usage is TRBV2 and J usage is TRBJ1-5; TRBD1 matches at 8 bases. Trimming at V came to 5 bases and at J to 4 bases, leaving 4 bases not matched to a gene. This CDR3 comprises 14 residues. Germline CDR1 is SNHLY and CDR2 is FYNNEI. The CDR3: CASSKDRANQPQHF. For the CDR3, the DNA is TGTGCCAGCAGTAAGGACAGGGCAAATCAGCCCCAGCATTTT.

This clonotype has ten or more counts. The chain couples TRBV12-3 or TRBV12-4 to TRBJ2-7, with D unresolved. The CDR3 length is 13 residues. V dropped 3 bases and J dropped 1 base, with 7 bases sitting between them. CDR3 residues: CASSFSGSYEQYF. The CDR3 bases are TGTGCCAGCAGTTTCTCCGGATCCTACGAGCAGTACTTC.

This clonotype has just a few counts. The chain has TRBV6-1 and TRBJ2-7, with D perhaps TRBD2 (5 bases). Germline CDR1 MNHNS, CDR2 SASEGT. CDR3 size: 16 residues. Trimming removed 5 bases at V and 4 bases at J, with 21 bases between. CDR3 amino acids: CASSSGSGSAYYEQYF. The DNA of the CDR3 is TGTGCCAGCAGTAGCGGTTCGGGTTCAGCCTATTACGAGCAGTACTTC.